This T cell receptor (beta chain) came from a study of blood T cell repertoires in COVID-19. About the research overall: Specimens from acute and convalescent COVID-19 originated in the United States, Italy and Spain. Sources were T cells, B-cell-depleted T cells, or PBMCs; the material itself was cDNA or gDNA.

CDR1 is LNHDA and CDR2 is SQIVND in the germline V gene (reference sequence). The CDR3 consists of 15 residues. Trimming at V came to 2 bases and at J to 5 bases, leaving 1 base not matched to a gene. In the original analysis: Quantification of nucleated cells was approximated via reference gene primer amplification. Sequenced by immunoSEQ multiplex PCR; TCRdb stores in-frame clones only, minus some. That table is the source of V, J and clone size, and D and trimming were worked out from the DNA. Of some 120,000 clones in the sample, about 76% were seen once. The chain is built from TRBV19 and TRBJ2-1; 12 nucleotides match TRBD2. The sequence was collected from a man at least 80 years old with acute or convalescent COVID-19. The sequenced sample was peripheral blood. The CDR3 sequence is CASSILAGGNNEQFF. In DNA, the CDR3 is TGTGCCAGTAGTATACTAGCGGGGGGGAACAATGAGCAGTTCTTC.